Listed below are T cell receptor beta chains from one sample, sequenced in a study of cytomegalovirus exposure and HLA in healthy donors. Repertoires were generated with immunoSEQ multiplex PCR, while TCRdb's copy carries only in-frame clones and drops some. The table has about 110,000 clones, less than 80% seen once. The sequenced sample was PBMCs. Receptor source: a woman in her 50s in good health and CMV-seropositive. CDR3s include the opening cysteine and the closing phenylalanine or tryptophan. Fields, in order: D gene, V gene, J gene, clone size, CDR3 DNA, CDR3 protein. D genes are given only for firm matches. Size tells how often a clone was seen (once, few, many) or the class of an expanded clone, and some rows leave it out.

D gene: .
V gene: TRBV20-1
J gene: TRBJ2-3
clone size: .
CDR3 DNA: TGCAGTGTCCCCTCGGGGTATACGCAGTATTTT
CDR3 protein: CSVPSGYTQYF

D gene: .
V gene: TRBV20-1
J gene: TRBJ2-1
clone size: few
CDR3 DNA: TGCAGTGCTACCGTAGAAAACGAGCAGTTCTTC
CDR3 protein: CSATVENEQFF

D gene: TRBD2
V gene: TRBV19
J gene: TRBJ2-1
clone size: .
CDR3 DNA: TGTGCCAGTAGTGGCCCGGGACTAGCGAACTACAATGAGCAGTTCTTC
CDR3 protein: CASSGPGLANYNEQFF

D gene: TRBD1
V gene: TRBV9
J gene: TRBJ2-2
clone size: .
CDR3 DNA: TGTGCCAGCAGCACCGGGACAGGGGGATTCGGGGAGCTGTTTTTT
CDR3 protein: CASSTGTGGFGELFF

D gene: TRBD1
V gene: TRBV12-5
J gene: TRBJ2-1
clone size: .
CDR3 DNA: TGTGCTAGTGGTTACGGACAGGGAGGCAATGAGCAGTTCTTC
CDR3 protein: CASGYGQGGNEQFF

D gene: TRBD1
V gene: TRBV27
J gene: TRBJ1-2
clone size: .
CDR3 DNA: TGTGCCAGCAGCCCCTCGACAGGGGGCGGCTATGGCTACACCTTC
CDR3 protein: CASSPSTGGGYGYTF

D gene: TRBD2
V gene: TRBV9
J gene: TRBJ2-1
clone size: .
CDR3 DNA: TGTGCCAGCAGCGCTCCCTCTAGCGGGGGTTCCTACAATGAGCAGTTCTTC
CDR3 protein: CASSAPSSGGSYNEQFF

D gene: .
V gene: TRBV20-1
J gene: TRBJ2-1
clone size: .
CDR3 DNA: TGCAGTGCTTATGGACTAGAGCAGTTCTTC
CDR3 protein: CSAYGLEQFF

D gene: TRBD1
V gene: TRBV19
J gene: TRBJ2-7
clone size: .
CDR3 DNA: TGTGCCAGTAGTTCCTTTTCCGGGACAGGGTCCTACGAGCAGTACTTC
CDR3 protein: CASSSFSGTGSYEQYF

D gene: TRBD1
V gene: TRBV9
J gene: TRBJ1-3
clone size: .
CDR3 DNA: TGTGCCAGCAGCGTAGAGGGGGCGGGAAACACCATATATTTT
CDR3 protein: CASSVEGAGNTIYF

D gene: .
V gene: TRBV10-3
J gene: TRBJ1-2
clone size: .
CDR3 DNA: TGTGCCATCGAGGAAGGCTACACCTTC
CDR3 protein: CAIEEGYTF

D gene: TRBD2
V gene: TRBV7-8
J gene: TRBJ2-1
clone size: .
CDR3 DNA: TGTGCCAGCAGCCTTAGCGGGGGGGCACTTGGGAATGAGCAGTTCTTC
CDR3 protein: CASSLSGGALGNEQFF

D gene: TRBD1
V gene: TRBV27
J gene: TRBJ1-1
clone size: few
CDR3 DNA: TGTGCCAGCACCCGGGACAGGGAAGGTACTGAAGCTTTCTTT
CDR3 protein: CASTRDREGTEAFF

D gene: .
V gene: TRBV5-1
J gene: TRBJ2-5
clone size: .
CDR3 DNA: TGCGCCAGCAGCTTGGCCGCAGGATACCAAGAGACCCAGTACTTC
CDR3 protein: CASSLAAGYQETQYF

D gene: .
V gene: TRBV4-2
J gene: TRBJ2-1
clone size: few
CDR3 DNA: TGTGCCAGCAGCCAAGTTAGAGGGTCCAGGGAGCAGTTCTTC
CDR3 protein: CASSQVRGSREQFF

D gene: .
V gene: TRBV29-1
J gene: TRBJ2-1
clone size: .
CDR3 DNA: TGCAGCGTTGTTTCCAGGGGGGACAATGAGCAGTTCTTC
CDR3 protein: CSVVSRGDNEQFF

D gene: TRBD1
V gene: TRBV11-1
J gene: TRBJ1-1
clone size: once
CDR3 DNA: TGTGCCAGCAGCAGCCGGGACAGGGTAGGTGGAAACACTGAAGCTTTCTTT
CDR3 protein: CASSSRDRVGGNTEAFF

D gene: TRBD1
V gene: TRBV7-9
J gene: TRBJ2-5
clone size: .
CDR3 DNA: TGTGCCAGCAGTTCGGACAGGGAGAAAGAGACCCAGTACTTC
CDR3 protein: CASSSDREKETQYF

D gene: .
V gene: TRBV9
J gene: TRBJ2-3
clone size: .
CDR3 DNA: TGTGCCAGCAGCGTAGGGAAGGAGGGACGGAACACAGATACACAGTATTTT
CDR3 protein: CASSVGKEGRNTDTQYF

D gene: TRBD1
V gene: TRBV7-7
J gene: TRBJ2-5
clone size: .
CDR3 DNA: TGTGCCAGCATTCCCGACAGGGAAGAGACCCAGTACTTC
CDR3 protein: CASIPDREETQYF

D gene: .
V gene: TRBV7-8
J gene: TRBJ1-3
clone size: .
CDR3 DNA: TGTGCCAGCAGGATGGACAACTCTGGAAACACCATATATTTT
CDR3 protein: CASRMDNSGNTIYF

D gene: .
V gene: TRBV5-1
J gene: TRBJ1-3
clone size: .
CDR3 DNA: TGCGCCAGCAGCTTGTCCAGGGCAAATGGAAACACCATATATTTT
CDR3 protein: CASSLSRANGNTIYF